One sample yielded the 8 T cell receptor beta chains listed below, sequenced in a study of breast tumors, draining lymph nodes, adjacent tissues. TCRdb reanalysed the multiplex PCR reads using MiXCR and keeps one entry per CDR3 protein. The table lists 70,000 to 85,000 distinct CDR3 sequences, roughly a fifth of them singletons. Samples came from axillary lymph nodes draining the breast cancer. The sequencing sample was made of axillary lymph node tissue. These receptors came from a female donor with breast cancer. Some clones in this sample may be carry-over from other donors' samples.

This clonotype was seen many times. The J gene is TRBJ2-1, the V gene TRBV6-2 or TRBV6-3; D perhaps matches TRBD1 (6 bases). V dropped 6 bases and J dropped 7 bases, with 16 bases sitting between them. The CDR3 loop spans 14 amino acids. Germline V gene lookup returns CDR1 MNHEY and CDR2 SVGEGT. This CDR3 reads CASSPQGMRNEQFF. Written as DNA, the CDR3 is TGTGCCAGCAGCCCCCAGGGGATGAGGAATGAGCAGTTCTTC.

This clonotype was observed at least ten times. The genes are TRBV20-1 and TRBJ2-1; TRBD1 agrees at 8 bases. This CDR3 is built from 12 residues. With 5 bases clipped from V and 7 bases from J, the junction kept 4 bases outside the gene matches. Germline lookup yields CDR1 DFQATT and CDR2 SNEGSKA (reference sequence). Here the CDR3 reads CSAYRGANEQFF. The CDR3 DNA follows: TGCAGTGCTTACAGGGGGGCGAATGAGCAGTTCTTC.

There are many counts of this clonotype. The chain uses TRBV4-1 and TRBJ2-2; no clear D. CDR1 MGHRA and CDR2 YSYEKL come from the germline V gene. Trimming shortened V by 1 base and J by 5 bases, and 14 bases separated the two germline ends. This CDR3 spans 16 amino acids. CDR3 sequence: CASSQGVTRVTGELFF. CDR3 nucleotides: TGCGCCAGCAGCCAAGGGGTCACAAGGGTGACCGGGGAGCTGTTTTTT.

This clonotype was seen ten or more times. The chain joins TRBV5-1 to TRBJ2-6; D not certain. Trimming left V 1 base short and J 0 bases short, with 8 bases between. The CDR3 consists of 16 residues. Germline CDR1 SGHRS, CDR2 YFSETQ. CDR3: CASSLTAGSGANVLTF. The CDR3 region has the DNA TGCGCCAGCAGCTTGACCGCCGGCTCTGGGGCCAACGTCCTGACTTTC.

This clonotype has ten or more counts. This chain uses TRBV19 with TRBJ2-2; 7 nucleotides agree with TRBD2. Germline CDR1 and CDR2: LNHDA and SQIVND (reference sequence). CDR3 length equals 18 residues. J lost 0 bases, V lost 3 bases, and 10 bases had no gene match. The CDR3 sequence: CASSIRWLAVANTGELFF. The CDR3 nucleotides read TGTGCCAGTAGTATTCGATGGCTAGCGGTCGCGAACACCGGGGAGCTGTTTTTT.

Many counts were recorded for this clonotype. The limits of the CDR3 on the DNA are not certain, so only TCRdb's listed CDR3 is given. The chain recombines TRBV14 with TRBJ1-2; whether TRBD1, the table's D call, matches the DNA was not checked. The CDR3 is 16 residues long, counting both termini. Germline CDR1 and CDR2: SGHDN and FVKESK. The CDR3 reads CASSTSDSPFMVGYTF.

This clonotype was detected ten times or more. V and J are TRBV11-3 and TRBJ2-3, with D possibly called TRBD1 or TRBD2 (5 bases each). The CDR3 is 14 amino acids. Germline CDR1 SGHNT, CDR2 YENEEA. V gave up 5 bases and J gave up 4 bases, with 13 bases separating them. The CDR3 bases are TGTGCCAGCAGCGCCCGGGACCGGGCAGATACGCAGTATTTT. Encoded protein: CASSARDRADTQYF.

By share, this clonotype counts as medium-sized. The chain carries TRBV19 and TRBJ2-6; 8 bases are shared with TRBD1. The CDR3 is made up of 16 amino acids. Trimming cost V 6 bases and J 2 bases; bases outside gene matches: 6. CDR1 is LNHDA and CDR2 is SQIVND in the germline V gene (reference sequence). The CDR3 DNA reads as TGTGCCAGTAGCCTTTCACAGGGGGCTGGGGCCAACGTCCTGACTTTC. Protein: CASSLSQGAGANVLTF. Full variable domain (rest looked up from reference TRBV19 and TRBJ2-6): DGGITQSPKYLFRKEGQNVTLSCEQNLNHDAMYWYRQDPGQGLRLIYYSQIVNDFQKGDIAEGYSVSREKKESFPLTVTSAQKNPTAFYLCASSLSQGAGANVLTFGAGSRLTVL.